A single sample is the source of the 8 T cell receptor beta chains below, sequenced in a study of blood T cell repertoires in COVID-19. Assay: immunoSEQ multiplex PCR; the TCRdb copy retains only in-frame clones and omits some. The top ten hold around 5.5% of the sample, which has under 250,000 clones, 83% seen once. Sequencing input: peripheral blood. These receptors originate from a human donor in a cohort sampled during active COVID-19.

The J gene is TRBJ1-5, the V gene TRBV19; D not certain. The CDR3 runs to 14 residues. The ends were cut back, 5 bases at V and 4 bases at J, with 12 bases in the middle. Germline V lookup: CDR1 LNHDA, CDR2 SQIVND (reference sequence). The chain's CDR3 is CASSVLRRNQPQHF. The CDR3 DNA sequence: TGTGCCAGTAGTGTCCTGAGGAGAAATCAGCCCCAGCATTTT.

This sequence joins TRBV5-4 and TRBJ2-7; D gene ambiguous. Germline V CDR1 and CDR2: SGHNT, YYREEE (reference sequence). CDR3 size: 14 residues. The V gene lost 6 bases and the J gene lost 6 bases, with 19 bases spanning the gap. CDR3 in amino acids: CASIPDRYSSEQYF. In nucleotides, the CDR3 is TGTGCCAGCATCCCCGACCGATACAGTAGCGAGCAGTACTTC.

The rearrangement joins TRBV10-2 to TRBJ1-2; TRBD1 matches at 7 bases. The CDR3 spans 13 residues. Germline V gene lookup returns CDR1 WSHSY and CDR2 SAAADI. V shed 6 bases, J shed 6 bases, and the junction held 7 bases outside the gene matches. This CDR3 is CASRSGGWDGYTF. The CDR3 DNA follows: TGCGCCAGCAGATCAGGGGGGTGGGATGGCTACACCTTC.

CDR3 bases: TGTGCCAGCAGACGGGACACCTGGAACACTGAAGCTTTCTTT. Its translation is CASRRDTWNTEAFF. This chain joins TRBV6-5 and TRBJ1-1; D perhaps matches TRBD1 (6 bases). Germline V lookup: CDR1 MNHEY, CDR2 SVGAGI. Trimming pared 6 bases from V and 1 base from J, leaving 12 bases between. The CDR3 is made up of 14 amino acids.

This clone was found a few times. The rearrangement joins TRBV18 to TRBJ2-7; D is possibly TRBD2 (6 bases). Germline V lookup: CDR1 KGHSH, CDR2 LQKENI. The ends were cut back, 3 bases at V and 2 bases at J, with 20 bases in the middle. This CDR3 region has 17 residues. CDR3 amino acids: CASSPTYGAGSTYEQYF. The CDR3 coding sequence is TGTGCCAGCTCACCCACTTATGGCGCGGGAAGCACCTACGAGCAGTACTTC.

V usage is TRBV24-1 and J usage is TRBJ2-7; perhaps TRBD2 as D (5 bases). The CDR3 extends over 13 amino acids. CDR1 KGHDR and CDR2 SFDVKD come from the germline V gene. V lost 5 bases and J lost 0, with 7 bases in between. CDR3 DNA: TGTGCCACCAGTGGGGAGAACTCCTACGAGCAGTACTTC. This gives the protein CATSGENSYEQYF.

The chain links TRBV27 to TRBJ2-7, with TRBD2 matching 13 bases. Germline V gene lookup returns CDR1 MNHEY and CDR2 SMNVEV (reference sequence). Unmatched junction bases numbered 16, after V lost 5 bases and J lost 0 bases. This CDR3 spans 20 amino acids. The CDR3 DNA reads TGTGCCAGCAGTATCCCCACTAGCGGGGGGGCCCCCCCTTTCTCCTACGAGCAGTACTTC. Protein sequence: CASSIPTSGGAPPFSYEQYF.

The rearrangement uses TRBV15 and TRBJ1-6; D is unclear. V lost 0 bases and J lost 11, with 20 bases in between. This CDR3 has 17 residues. Germline-derived CDR1 and CDR2 are LNHNV and YYDKDF (reference sequence). The CDR3 DNA follows: TGTGCCACCAGCAGAGATCCCCCGGGTAGGAGTGGAACACCCCTCCACTTT. It specifies CATSRDPPGRSGTPLHF.